This T cell receptor (beta chain) emerged from a study of blood T cell repertoires in COVID-19. Original methodology: Counts of nucleated cells, estimated from reference gene primer amplification, were obtained. The protocol was immunoSEQ multiplex PCR, while the TCRdb copy is restricted to in-frame clones and leaves out a portion. D and trimming were read from the DNA, whereas the V and J calls and clone size are those reported in that table. The table has some 150,000 clones, roughly 81% seen once. This clone was observed once. There are 14 residues in the CDR3. Trimming left V 6 bases short and J 0 bases short, with 12 bases between. Germline CDR1 reads MDHEN; CDR2 reads SYDVKM.

Source material: peripheral blood. This receptor was obtained from a man aged 40-49 years with acute or convalescent COVID-19. The gene calls are TRBV28 and TRBJ2-7, with D perhaps TRBD1 (6 bases). CDR3 sequence reads: CASRAGTFSYEQYF. The CDR3, as DNA: TGTGCCAGCAGGGCCGGGACATTCTCCTACGAGCAGTACTTC.